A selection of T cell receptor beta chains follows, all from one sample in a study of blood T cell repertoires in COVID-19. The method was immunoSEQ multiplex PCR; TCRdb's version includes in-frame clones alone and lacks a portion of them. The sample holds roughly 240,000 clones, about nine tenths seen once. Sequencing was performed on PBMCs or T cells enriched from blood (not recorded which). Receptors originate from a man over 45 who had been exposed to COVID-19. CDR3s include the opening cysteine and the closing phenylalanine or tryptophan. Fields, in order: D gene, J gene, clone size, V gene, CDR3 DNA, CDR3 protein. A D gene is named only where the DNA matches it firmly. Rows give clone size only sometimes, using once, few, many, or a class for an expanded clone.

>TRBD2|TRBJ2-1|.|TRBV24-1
TGTGCCACCAGCCTAGGTGGGGCTAGCGGGATCTACTCCTACAATGAGCAGTTCTTC
CATSLGGASGIYSYNEQFF
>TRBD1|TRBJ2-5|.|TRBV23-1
TGCGCCATCCAGACAGGGGGCTCCCTGGAGACCCAGTACTTC
CAIQTGGSLETQYF
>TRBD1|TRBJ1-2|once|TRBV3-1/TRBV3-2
TGTGCCAGCGGTCAGGGGGGCCCGGGCTACACCTTC
CASGQGGPGYTF
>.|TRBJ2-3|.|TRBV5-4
TGTGCCAGCAGCCTCCGAGAGACAGATACGCAGTATTTT
CASSLRETDTQYF
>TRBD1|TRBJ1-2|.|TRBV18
TGTGCCAGCTCACCACAGGGGGCTCAAGCTAACTATGGCTACACCTTC
CASSPQGAQANYGYTF
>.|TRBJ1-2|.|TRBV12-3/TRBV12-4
TGTGCCACCGAACCTCCAAGGGGGAGCGGCTACACCTTC
CATEPPRGSGYTF
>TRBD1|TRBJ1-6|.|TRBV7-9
TGTGCCAGCAGCCGTGGACAGGGATCTAATTCACCCCTCCACTTT
CASSRGQGSNSPLHF
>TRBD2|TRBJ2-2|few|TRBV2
TGTGCCAGCTGGGCGGGGGGCGCGGACACCGGGGAGCTGTTTTTT
CASWAGGADTGELFF
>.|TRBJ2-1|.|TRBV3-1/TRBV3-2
TGTGCCAGCAGCCAAGATCGGTTACGGACAGAGAACAATGAGCAGTTCTTC
CASSQDRLRTENNEQFF
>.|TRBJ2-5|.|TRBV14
TGTGCCAGCAGCCAAGCCCCGGGGGCCCAGTACTTC
CASSQAPGAQYF
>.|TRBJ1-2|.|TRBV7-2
TGTGCCAGCAGGTCTTCGGGGGATTCGGGAGGCTACACCTTC
CASRSSGDSGGYTF
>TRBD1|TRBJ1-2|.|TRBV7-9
TGTGCCACCCACCCGGGACAGGGGTATGGCTACACCTTC
CATHPGQGYGYTF
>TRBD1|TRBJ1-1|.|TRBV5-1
TGCGCCAGCAGCCCCGGGACAGCCAACACTGAAGCTTTCTTT
CASSPGTANTEAFF
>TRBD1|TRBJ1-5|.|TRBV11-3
TGTGCCAGCAGCCCCGGACAGGACCAGCCCCAGCATTTT
CASSPGQDQPQHF
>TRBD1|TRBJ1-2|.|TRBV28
TGTGCCAGCAGTTCCCCCGGGACAGGGGTAAGGCTAGGGGACACCTTC
CASSSPGTGVRLGDTF
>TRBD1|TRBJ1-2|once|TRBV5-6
TGTGCCAGCAGCTTTCGGGACAGCTATGGCTACACCTTC
CASSFRDSYGYTF
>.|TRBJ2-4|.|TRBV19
TGTGCCAGTACCCCTCGTTTGGCCAAAAACATTCAGTACTTC
CASTPRLAKNIQYF
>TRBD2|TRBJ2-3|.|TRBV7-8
TGTGCCAGCAGCAGATTAGCGGGAGGGCCGACGGGCACAGATACGCAGTATTTT
CASSRLAGGPTGTDTQYF
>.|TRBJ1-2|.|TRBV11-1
TGTGCCAGCAGCTTAGAGTCGGACAATGGCTACACCTTC
CASSLESDNGYTF
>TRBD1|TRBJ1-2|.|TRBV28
TGTGCCAGCAAGTGGAGGGACAGAATGAACTATGGCTACACCTTC
CASKWRDRMNYGYTF
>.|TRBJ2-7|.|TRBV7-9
TGTGCCAGCAGCTTAGTGGGATTGGACAGCACCTACGAGCAGTACTTC
CASSLVGLDSTYEQYF
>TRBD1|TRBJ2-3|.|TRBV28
TGTGCCAGCATGGTGGGACAGGGAGATACGCAGTATTTT
CASMVGQGDTQYF
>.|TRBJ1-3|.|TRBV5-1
TGCGCCAGCAGCTTGTGGGAGGTTAACTCTGGAAACACCATATATTTT
CASSLWEVNSGNTIYF
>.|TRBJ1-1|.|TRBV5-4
TGTGCCAGCAGCTTGGAGTACAGCAACACTGAAGCTTTCTTT
CASSLEYSNTEAFF
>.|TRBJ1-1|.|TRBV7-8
TGTGCCAGCAGCTTAGCGGGGAGGGACACTGAAGCTTTCTTT
CASSLAGRDTEAFF
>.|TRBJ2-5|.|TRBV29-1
TGCAGCGTTGGGGGGGTAAGCCAAGAGACCCAGTACTTC
CSVGGVSQETQYF
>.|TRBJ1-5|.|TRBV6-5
TGTGCCAGCAGTTACTCGAGGGTACAGCCCCAGCATTTT
CASSYSRVQPQHF
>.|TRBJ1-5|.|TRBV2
TGTGCCAGCAATATGATCAGGGGAGATCAGCCCCAGCATTTT
CASNMIRGDQPQHF
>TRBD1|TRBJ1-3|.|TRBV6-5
TGTGCCAGCAGTCCGACAGGGCCTGCTGGAAACACCATATATTTT
CASSPTGPAGNTIYF
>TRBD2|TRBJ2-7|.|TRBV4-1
TGCGCCAGCAGCCAAGATCGACTAGCGGGGGGGTACGAGCAGTACTTC
CASSQDRLAGGYEQYF
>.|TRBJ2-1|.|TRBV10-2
TGCGCCACCCTAGGGGGGGGTTTCGAGCAGTTCTTC
CATLGGGFEQFF
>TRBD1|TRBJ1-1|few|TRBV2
TGTGCCCTGGACAGGGTTCTGCCTGGGGTTGAAGCTTTCTTT
CALDRVLPGVEAFF
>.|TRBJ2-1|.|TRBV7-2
TGTGCCAGCAGCTACCGGACAGGGAGGGACAATGAGCAGTTCTTC
CASSYRTGRDNEQFF
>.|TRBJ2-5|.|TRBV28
TGTGCCAGCAGTTCCAACAGGGAGGGAGAGACCCAGTACTTC
CASSSNREGETQYF
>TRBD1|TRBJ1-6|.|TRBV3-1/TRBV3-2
TGTGCCAGCAGCCAGGTCATTGATGACAGGGTCAATTCACCCCTCCACTTT
CASSQVIDDRVNSPLHF
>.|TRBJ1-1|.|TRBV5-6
TGTGCCAGCAGCTTTAGTAACACTGAAGCTTTCTTT
CASSFSNTEAFF
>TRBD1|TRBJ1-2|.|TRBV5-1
TGCGCCAGCAGCTTTGGGACAGGGGCCCTCTATAACTATGGCTACACCTTC
CASSFGTGALYNYGYTF
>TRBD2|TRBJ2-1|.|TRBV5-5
TGTGCCAGCAGCTTCGGACTAGCGGGAGCAAGCCCGTTCTTC
CASSFGLAGASPFF
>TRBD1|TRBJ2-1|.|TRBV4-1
TGCGCCAGCAGCCGAATCAGGGGGCTCCTCGAAAACTCCTACAATGAGCAGTTCTTC
CASSRIRGLLENSYNEQFF
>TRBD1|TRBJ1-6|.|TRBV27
TGTGCCAGCAGTTCGACAGGGGCCCTGACGAGCTCCTATAATTCACCCCTCCACTTT
CASSSTGALTSSYNSPLHF
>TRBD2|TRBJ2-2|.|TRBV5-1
TGCGCCAGCAACCGAGCGGGAGGGCAGACCGGGGAGCTGTTTTTT
CASNRAGGQTGELFF
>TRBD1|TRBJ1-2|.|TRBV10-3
TGTGCCATCAGTGAGTCCCCGGGACAGTCCCTCAGTAGGGGCTACACCTTC
CAISESPGQSLSRGYTF